This TCR beta chain originates from a study of blood T cell repertoires in COVID-19. Background on the study: The United States, Italy and Spain supplied acute and convalescent COVID-19 samples. Nucleic acid was either cDNA or gDNA, and it came from T cells, B-cell-depleted T cells, or PBMCs.

The germline gives CDR1 SGHAT, CDR2 FQNNGV. Trimming removed 5 bases at V and 4 bases at J, with 9 bases between. This CDR3 region has 13 residues. This clone has only a few counts. How the authors handled the data: Researchers report that nucleated cell counts were estimated from reference gene primer amplification. TCRdb's table, derived via immunoSEQ multiplex PCR, lists solely in-frame clones and lacks some. Clone size and the V and J calls come from that table; the DNA yielded D and trimming. This table has some 25,000 clones, 65% to 85% appearing once. The material sequenced was peripheral blood. This rearrangement joins TRBV11-2 to TRBJ2-1; D might be TRBD1 (5 bases). The source of this sequence is a man in his fifties with active or convalescent COVID-19. The CDR3 nucleotides read TGTGCCAGCAGCGCCACAGGTTACAATGAGCAGTTCTTC. This sequence encodes CASSATGYNEQFF.